The 25 T cell receptor beta chains below come from one sample, sequenced in a study of spatial heterogeneity in lung cancer. Antigen specificity for these receptors is unknown. Study-level points and caveats: For expanded intratumoral alpha and beta TCRs, counts tracked tumor mutation counts.

The time point was: sample taken at primary tumor resection. TCRdb re-called the 5' RACE reads with MiXCR, one entry per CDR3 protein. The table shows about 6,000 distinct CDR3 sequences, with approximately 15% occurring only once. The specimen was lung tumor tissue, collected at surgery. The receptor source for this set is a male donor with early-stage non-small cell lung cancer.

This clonotype is medium-sized (0.01 to 0.1%) in the sample. The V gene is TRBV7-9, the J gene TRBJ2-7; a weak D match, TRBD2 (5 bases). The germline V and J ends were trimmed by 4 bases and 2 bases, with 12 bases remaining between them. The CDR3 covers 14 residues. Per the germline V gene, CDR1 is SEHNR and CDR2 is FQNEAQ (reference sequence). CDR3 loop: CASSSQDWTYEQYF. DNA of the CDR3: TGTGCCAGCAGCTCTCAGGACTGGACCTACGAGCAGTACTTC. Using reference TRBV7-9 and TRBJ2-7 for the parts outside the CDR3, the full variable domain is DTGVSQNPRHKITKRGQNVTFRCDPISEHNRLYWYRQTLGQGPEFLTYFQNEAQLEKSRLLSDRFSAERPKGSFSTLEIQRTEQGDSAMYLCASSSQDWTYEQYFGPGTRLTVT.

This clonotype was detected many times. The chain recombines TRBV7-2 with TRBJ2-7; 10 positions agree with TRBD2. Germline-derived CDR1 and CDR2 are SGHTA and FQGNSA. J was trimmed by 3 bases and V by 5 bases; bases with no gene match: 7. The CDR3 length is 15 residues. CDR3 sequence reads: CASSELAGVGYEQYF. The CDR3 nucleotides read TGTGCCAGCAGCGAGCTAGCGGGAGTTGGCTACGAGCAGTACTTC.

This clonotype is hyperexpanded within its sample. The chain employs TRBV28 and TRBJ2-7; maybe TRBD2 (7 bases). This CDR3 is 14 amino acids long. V was shortened by 5 bases and J by 9 bases, with 20 bases between the two germline ends. Germline loops: CDR1 MDHEN, CDR2 SYDVKM. The CDR3 region is CASSPTGLEGAQYF. CDR3 in DNA: TGTGCCAGCAGTCCGACAGGACTAGAAGGGGCGCAGTACTTC.

By share of the sample, this clonotype is medium-sized. The chain combines TRBV28 with TRBJ1-2, with D perhaps TRBD1 (5 bases). Trimming took 5 bases from V and 8 from J, leaving 18 bases between them. Looked up from germline, CDR1 is MDHEN and CDR2 is SYDVKM. The CDR3 has 14 residues. This chain's CDR3 is CASSLLGARRGYTF. CDR3 bases: TGTGCCAGCAGTCTACTCGGGGCGAGGCGGGGCTACACCTTC.

This clonotype has ten or more counts. The V gene is TRBV7-9, the J gene TRBJ2-2, with D hard to call. The CDR3 sequence is 14 residues long. V was cut by 5 bases and J by 7 bases, with 14 bases left in between. Germline V gene lookup returns CDR1 SEHNR and CDR2 FQNEAQ (reference sequence). CDR3 residues: CASSQLSPGGELFF. DNA for the CDR3: TGTGCCAGCAGCCAATTATCACCGGGCGGGGAGCTGTTTTTT.

CDR3 sequence: CASSGLAGATGTQETQYF. DNA for the CDR3: TGTGCCAGCAGCGGACTAGCGGGGGCAACCGGGACCCAAGAGACCCAGTACTTC. This rearrangement joins TRBV2 to TRBJ2-5; TRBD2 agrees at 13 bases. This CDR3 has 18 residues. CDR1 is SNHLY, CDR2 FYNNEI, per germline. J was trimmed by 1 base and V by 6 bases; bases with no gene match: 11. Full variable domain (remainder filled in from reference TRBV2 and TRBJ2-5): EPEVTQTPSHQVTQMGQEVILRCVPISNHLYFYWYRQILGQKVEFLVSFYNNEISEKSEIFDDQFSVERPDGSNFTLKIRSTKLEDSAMYFCASSGLAGATGTQETQYFGPGTRLLVL.

This clonotype has ten or more counts. V gene TRBV2 combines with J gene TRBJ2-1; 8 bases align to TRBD1. This CDR3 is 16 amino acids long. V gave up 1 base and J gave up 8 bases; unmatched junction bases: 10. Germline CDR1 SNHLY, CDR2 FYNNEI. CDR3 sequence: CASSEEVAGGSHEQFF. Here the CDR3 DNA reads TGTGCCAGCAGTGAAGAGGTGGCAGGGGGCTCCCATGAGCAGTTCTTC. The full variable domain, with the rest looked up from reference TRBV2 and TRBJ2-1, is EPEVTQTPSHQVTQMGQEVILRCVPISNHLYFYWYRQILGQKVEFLVSFYNNEISEKSEIFDDQFSVERPDGSNFTLKIRSTKLEDSAMYFCASSEEVAGGSHEQFFGPGTRLTVL.

Relative to its sample, this clonotype is medium-sized (0.01 to 0.1%). V and J are TRBV14 and TRBJ2-1, with TRBD2 matching 13 bases. The CDR3 is 15 residues long. Germline-derived CDR1 and CDR2 are SGHDN and FVKESK. V dropped 5 bases and J dropped 7; count of bases not matched to a gene: 5. The CDR3 loop is CASSALGLAGNEQFF. The DNA for the CDR3 is TGTGCCAGCAGCGCGCTGGGACTAGCGGGAAATGAGCAGTTCTTC.

The table lists this clonotype with many counts. The gene calls are TRBV6-1 and TRBJ1-4; a weak D match, TRBD1 (5 bases). CDR1 and CDR2 from the germline V gene are MNHNS and SASEGT. Trimming pared 2 bases from V and 7 bases from J, leaving 5 bases between. The CDR3 is 12 residues long. CDR3 nucleotides: TGTGCCAGCAGTGAACAGGGTGAAAAACTGTTTTTT. This gives the protein CASSEQGEKLFF.

By frequency in the sample, this clonotype is medium-sized. The chain joins TRBV27 to TRBJ2-7; a possible D gene is TRBD1 (6 bases). The CDR3 loop spans 15 amino acids. In germline, CDR1 is MNHEY, CDR2 SMNVEV (reference sequence). The V gene lost 1 base and the J gene lost 2 bases, with 12 bases spanning the gap. CDR3 sequence reads: CASSLYPGTPYEQYF. DNA of the CDR3: TGTGCCAGCAGTTTATATCCGGGGACACCCTACGAGCAGTACTTC.

V gene TRBV6-6 combines with J gene TRBJ2-7; tentatively, D is TRBD1 (6 bases). The CDR3 runs 15 residues. The V gene lost 6 bases and the J gene lost 2 bases, with 17 bases spanning the gap. Germline V gives CDR1 MNHNY, CDR2 SVGAGI (reference sequence). The CDR3 loop reads CASSQDQGSTYEQYF. The CDR3, as DNA: TGTGCCAGCAGCCAAGATCAGGGGTCTACCTACGAGCAGTACTTC.

This clonotype was seen ten or more times. The rearrangement joins TRBV24-1 to TRBJ2-3; tentatively, D is TRBD2 (5 bases). The CDR3 is made up of 14 amino acids. Trimming took 7 bases from V and 1 from J, leaving 11 bases between them. Germline values: CDR1 KGHDR, CDR2 SFDVKD. CDR3 in DNA: TGTGCCACCAGCTCCGGGATTCGCACAGATACGCAGTATTTT. Amino acid sequence: CATSSGIRTDTQYF.

The rearrangement uses TRBV14 and TRBJ2-3; 7 nucleotides match TRBD2. Germline loops: CDR1 SGHDN, CDR2 FVKESK. The ends lost 4 bases at V and 0 bases at J; junction bases unmatched: 7. CDR3 size: 16 residues. Here the CDR3 reads CASSPTLAGSTDTQYF. Written as DNA, the CDR3 is TGTGCCAGCAGCCCCACTTTAGCGGGTAGCACAGATACGCAGTATTTT.

This clonotype was counted a few times. The rearrangement links TRBV16 to TRBJ1-1; TRBD1 aligns across 11 bases. Germline loops: CDR1 KGHSY, CDR2 FQNENV. J lost 1 base, V lost 0 bases, and 4 bases had no gene match. The length of the CDR3 is 17 residues. CDR3 in amino acids: CASSQSWGQGENTEAFF. DNA for the CDR3: TGTGCCAGCAGCCAATCATGGGGACAGGGGGAGAACACTGAAGCTTTCTTT.

The V and J genes are TRBV9 and TRBJ2-1; D may be TRBD2 (6 bases). The CDR3 runs to 14 residues. Germline V lookup: CDR1 SGDLS, CDR2 YYNGEE. The germline V and J ends were trimmed by 3 bases and 10 bases, with 17 bases remaining between them. CDR3 nucleotide sequence: TGTGCCAGCAGCGCCTGGACGGAGGGTCGCGAGCAGTTCTTC. This codes for CASSAWTEGREQFF.

Within the sample, this clonotype is medium-sized. The DNA for the CDR3 is TGTGCCAGCAGTTTCGGACGGGGAGAGACCCAGTACTTC. It is translated as CASSFGRGETQYF. The genes are TRBV27 and TRBJ2-5, with a weak D call TRBD2 (5 bases). The CDR3 runs to 13 residues. Germline CDR1 reads MNHEY; CDR2 reads SMNVEV (reference sequence). V lost 3 bases to trimming and J lost 4 bases, with 9 bases between them.

Within the sample, this clonotype is medium-sized. The chain links TRBV30 to TRBJ1-3; D gene unclear. The CDR3 contains 14 residues. The V end was cut by 1 base, the J end by 0 bases, with 7 bases between. The germline V gene has CDR1 GTSNPN and CDR2 SVGIG (reference sequence). The CDR3: CAWSAASSGNTIYF. As DNA, the CDR3 is TGTGCCTGGAGTGCGGCCTCCTCTGGAAACACCATATATTTT. Together with reference TRBV30 and TRBJ1-3, the CDR3 gives the full variable domain: SQTIHQWPATLVQPVGSPLSLECTVEGTSNPNLYWYRQAAGRGLQLLFYSVGIGQISSEVPQNLSASRPQDRQFILSSKKLLLSDSGFYLCAWSAASSGNTIYFGEGSWLTVV.

This clonotype counts as medium-sized. This chain joins TRBV10-2 and TRBJ2-2; TRBD2 aligns across 9 bases. J gave up 5 bases and V 6 bases, and 4 bases lay outside the gene matches. This CDR3 is 14 amino acids long. The germline CDR1 and CDR2 sequences are WSHSY and SAAADI. The CDR3 region has the DNA TGCGCCAGCAGGGTAGCGGGAGTAACCGGGGAGCTGTTTTTT. Translation: CASRVAGVTGELFF.

V gene TRBV28 combines with J gene TRBJ2-5; 13 nucleotides align to TRBD2. The CDR3 is 15 amino acids. Looked up from germline, CDR1 is MDHEN and CDR2 is SYDVKM. V was clipped by 3 bases and J by 4 bases; unmatched bases: 2. Here the CDR3 reads CASSFTSGGAETQYF. CDR3 coding DNA: TGTGCCAGCAGTTTTACTAGCGGGGGGGCAGAGACCCAGTACTTC.

By frequency in the sample, this clonotype is medium-sized. The chain combines TRBV3-1 with TRBJ1-1; TRBD1 matches at 7 bases. The length of the CDR3 is 16 residues. Per germline, CDR1 LGHDT and CDR2 YNNKEL (reference sequence). V was pared by 4 bases and J by 2 bases, with 10 bases of the junction left unmatched. CDR3 in amino acids: CASSPRGQTLNTEAFF. CDR3 in DNA: TGTGCCAGCAGCCCGCGGGGACAGACCCTAAACACTGAAGCTTTCTTT.

The sample holds many counts of this clonotype. The chain is built from TRBV6-6 and TRBJ1-2; D is uncertain. Trimming took off 6 bases at V and 8 bases at J, with 16 bases between the two ends. CDR3 length: 13 residues. Germline V CDR1 and CDR2: MNHNY, SVGAGI (reference sequence). This chain's CDR3 is CASSPQDPRGYTF. The DNA of the CDR3 is TGTGCCAGCAGCCCCCAGGACCCCCGGGGCTACACCTTC.

This clonotype is labeled as medium-sized. The genes are TRBV28 and TRBJ1-1, with 12 positions matching TRBD1. Trimming at V came to 6 bases and at J to 5 bases, leaving 13 bases not matched to a gene. CDR1 is MDHEN and CDR2 is SYDVKM in the germline V gene. This CDR3 is built from 17 residues. CDR3 sequence: CASSPPGTGGLGTEAFF. In DNA, the CDR3 is TGTGCCAGCAGCCCTCCCGGGACAGGGGGCCTCGGGACTGAAGCTTTCTTT. The whole variable domain, remainder taken from reference TRBV28 and TRBJ1-1, is DVKVTQSSRYLVKRTGEKVFLECVQDMDHENMFWYRQDPGLGLRLIYFSYDVKMKEKGDIPEGYSVSREKKERFSLILESASTNQTSMYLCASSPPGTGGLGTEAFFGQGTRLTVV.

This clonotype came up many times. The rearrangement uses TRBV6-1 and TRBJ2-7; 8 bases match TRBD1. Unmatched junction bases numbered 4, after V lost 6 bases and J lost 0 bases. CDR3 size: 14 residues. Per germline, CDR1 MNHNS and CDR2 SASEGT. CDR3 sequence reads: CASSAGQASYEQYF. The CDR3 DNA sequence: TGTGCCAGCAGCGCGGGACAGGCCTCCTACGAGCAGTACTTC.

In its sample, this clonotype ranks as medium-sized. The chain is built from TRBV5-6 and TRBJ2-7, with D perhaps TRBD1 (6 bases). Germline loops: CDR1 SGHDT, CDR2 YYEEEE. The V end lost 4 bases, the J end lost 1 base, and 15 bases lay between the germline ends. CDR3 length: 15 amino acids. The DNA of the CDR3 is TGTGCCAGCAGCGGAATCCGGGACAATTCCTACGAGCAGTACTTC. Its translation: CASSGIRDNSYEQYF.

This clonotype was seen a few times. The chain couples TRBV6-1 to TRBJ2-3; TRBD2 agrees at 8 bases. Losses at the gene ends were 4 bases for V and 3 bases for J; bases not matched to a gene: 6. The CDR3 extends over 15 amino acids. CDR1 and CDR2 (germline): MNHNS, SASEGT. CDR3: CASSASGRRTDTQYF. The CDR3 DNA follows: TGTGCCAGCAGTGCCAGCGGGAGAAGGACAGATACGCAGTATTTT.